Presented here are 7 T cell receptor beta chains from one specimen sequenced in a study of patients and donors after allogeneic stem cell transplantation. TCRdb ran MiXCR on the RT-PCR reads and lists one entry per CDR3 protein. Of 200,000 to 250,000 distinct CDR3 sequences in the sample, roughly two fifths are singletons; the top ten hold approximately 10%. The sample was blood, either unsorted or a sorted T cell fraction (not recorded which). The receptor source for this set is a human donor who was either an allogeneic HSCT recipient or a stem cell or donor lymphocyte infusion donor (not recorded which). It is not recorded whose cells these are; they may come from a transplant donor.

The sample holds a few counts of this clonotype. This chain links TRBV29-1 with TRBJ1-1, with D possibly being TRBD1 (6 bases). CDR3 size: 12 residues. The V gene's germline CDR1 is SQVTM and CDR2 ANQGSEA. Trimming cost V 5 bases and J 7 bases, with 14 bases left between them. The CDR3 DNA reads TGCAGCGTTCAGGGGAGGGCCATTGAAGCTTTCTTT. This gives the protein CSVQGRAIEAFF.

This chain joins TRBV29-1 and TRBJ1-2; 7 positions agree with TRBD1. This CDR3 spans 12 amino acids. CDR1 and CDR2 from the germline V gene are SQVTM and ANQGSEA. V was pared by 4 bases and J by 4 bases, with 3 bases of the junction left unmatched. For the CDR3, the DNA is TGCAGCGTTGCCGACAGGGCCTATGGCTACACCTTC. Translated, it gives CSVADRAYGYTF.

The V gene is TRBV15, the J gene TRBJ1-5; tentative D call: TRBD1 (5 bases). Trimming took off 0 bases at V and 1 base at J, with 10 bases between the two ends. From germline, CDR1 is LNHNV and CDR2 YYDKDF (reference sequence). This CDR3 is built from 16 residues. Here the CDR3 reads CATSREGGISNQPQHF. The CDR3 DNA sequence: TGTGCCACCAGCAGAGAGGGGGGTATAAGCAATCAGCCCCAGCATTTT.

The rearrangement uses TRBV10-3 and TRBJ1-1; 11 bases map to TRBD1. The V gene end was trimmed by 10 bases and the J gene end by 4 bases; junction bases not matched to a gene: 8. Germline V gene lookup returns CDR1 ENHRY and CDR2 SYGVKD. The length of the CDR3 is 14 residues. CDR3 loop: CATSGQGEGTEAFF. CDR3 in DNA: TGTGCCACCTCGGGACAGGGGGAAGGCACTGAAGCTTTCTTT.

The chain employs TRBV7-2 and TRBJ2-5; 8 bases match TRBD1. Per the germline V gene, CDR1 is SGHTA and CDR2 is FQGNSA. V shed 5 bases and J 2 bases; nucleotides not matched to a gene: 10. This CDR3 has 16 amino acids. The CDR3 DNA reads as TGTGCCAGCAGCCTCTTCAGGGGGCGCCTGCAAGAGACCCAGTACTTC. Protein sequence: CASSLFRGRLQETQYF.

V usage is TRBV28 and J usage is TRBJ2-3; 8 bases are shared with TRBD1. The CDR3 is 15 amino acids. The V and J ends lost 6 bases and 4 bases, in that order; junction bases with no gene match: 9. Germline lookup yields CDR1 MDHEN and CDR2 SYDVKM. The DNA of the CDR3 is TGTGCCAGCAGCCGGCTGGCAGGGGGCCCAGATACGCAGTATTTT. Protein sequence: CASSRLAGGPDTQYF.

The gene calls are TRBV3-1 and TRBJ2-7; 9 nucleotides match TRBD1. Germline trimming cut 4 bases from V and 12 bases from J; bases unmatched to any gene: 7. This CDR3 has 12 amino acids. Germline loops: CDR1 LGHDT, CDR2 YNNKEL (reference sequence). The CDR3 DNA follows: TGTGCCAGCAGCCCCACCGGGACAGGGATGTACTTC. Encoded protein: CASSPTGTGMYF.